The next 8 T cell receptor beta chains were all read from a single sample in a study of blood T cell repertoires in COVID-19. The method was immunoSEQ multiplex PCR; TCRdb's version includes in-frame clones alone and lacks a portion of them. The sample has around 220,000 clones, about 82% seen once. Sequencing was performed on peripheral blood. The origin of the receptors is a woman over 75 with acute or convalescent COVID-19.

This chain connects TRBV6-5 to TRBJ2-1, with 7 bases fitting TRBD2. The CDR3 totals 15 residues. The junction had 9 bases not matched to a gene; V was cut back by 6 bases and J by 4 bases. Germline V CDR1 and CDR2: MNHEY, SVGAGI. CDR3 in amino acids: CASRPGGAGYNEQFF. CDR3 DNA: TGTGCCAGCAGACCAGGTGGAGCGGGATACAATGAGCAGTTCTTC.

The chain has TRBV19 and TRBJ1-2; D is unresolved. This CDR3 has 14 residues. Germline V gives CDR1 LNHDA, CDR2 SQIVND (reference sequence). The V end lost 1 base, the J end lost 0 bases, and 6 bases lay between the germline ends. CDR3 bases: TGTGCCAGTAGTATAGTTCATCCTAACTATGGCTACACCTTC. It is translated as CASSIVHPNYGYTF.

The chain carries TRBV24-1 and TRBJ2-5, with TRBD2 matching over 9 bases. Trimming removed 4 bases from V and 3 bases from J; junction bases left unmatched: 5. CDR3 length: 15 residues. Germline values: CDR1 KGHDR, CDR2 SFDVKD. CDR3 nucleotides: TGTGCCACCAGTGAAGCGGGGGGCACGGAAGAGACCCAGTACTTC. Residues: CATSEAGGTEETQYF.

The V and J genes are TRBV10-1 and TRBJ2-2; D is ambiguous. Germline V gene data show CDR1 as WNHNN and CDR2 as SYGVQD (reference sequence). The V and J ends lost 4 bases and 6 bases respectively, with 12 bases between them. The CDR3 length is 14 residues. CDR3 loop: CASSGFAVAGELFF. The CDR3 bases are TGCGCCAGCAGTGGGTTCGCGGTGGCCGGGGAGCTGTTTTTT.

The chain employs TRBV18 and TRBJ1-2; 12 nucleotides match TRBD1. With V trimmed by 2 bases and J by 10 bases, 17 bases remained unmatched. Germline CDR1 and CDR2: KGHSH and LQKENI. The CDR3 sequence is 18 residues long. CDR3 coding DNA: TGTGCCAGCTCACCATTTCCCCCCCCGACCGGGACAGGGGGCGACTACACCTTC. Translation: CASSPFPPPTGTGGDYTF.

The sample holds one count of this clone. The chain's CDR3 is CASSLRGPATNEKLFF. CDR3 sequence (DNA): TGTGCCAGCTCACTTCGAGGTCCCGCAACTAATGAAAAACTGTTTTTT. V gene TRBV18 combines with J gene TRBJ1-4; D remains unclear. The CDR3 spans 16 residues. V lost 4 bases and J lost 0, with 12 bases in between. Germline-derived CDR1 and CDR2 are KGHSH and LQKENI.

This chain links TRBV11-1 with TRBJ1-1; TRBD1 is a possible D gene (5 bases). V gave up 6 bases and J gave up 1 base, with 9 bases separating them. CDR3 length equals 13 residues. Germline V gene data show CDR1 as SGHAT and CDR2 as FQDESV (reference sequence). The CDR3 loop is CASRDTGNTEAFF. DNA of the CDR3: TGTGCCAGCAGGGACACAGGGAACACTGAAGCTTTCTTT.

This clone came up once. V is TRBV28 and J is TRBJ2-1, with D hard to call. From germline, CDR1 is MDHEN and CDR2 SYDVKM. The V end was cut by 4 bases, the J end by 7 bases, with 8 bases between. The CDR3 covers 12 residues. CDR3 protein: CASSSLGNEQFF. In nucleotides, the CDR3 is TGTGCCAGCAGTTCTCTAGGTAATGAGCAGTTCTTC.